This entry concerns a single TCR beta chain. In the source study's methods: Nucleated cell number was recorded as an estimate derived from reference gene primer amplification. The table came from immunoSEQ multiplex PCR; TCRdb's copy has only in-frame clones and leaves some out. Clone size and the V and J calls come from that table; the DNA yielded D and trimming. The table has more than 45,000 clones, less than 95% seen once; the top ten hold over 3%. The ends were cut back, 0 bases at V and 0 bases at J, with 18 bases in the middle. CDR1 and CDR2 from the germline V gene are MNHNS and SASEGT. The CDR3 runs 19 residues. The record originates from a study of blood T cell repertoires in COVID-19. Study overall: Nucleic acid was either cDNA or gDNA, and it came from T cells, B-cell-depleted T cells, or PBMCs.

This TCR derives from a human donor in a cohort sampled during active COVID-19. This rearrangement joins TRBV6-1 to TRBJ2-1, with D tentatively TRBD2 (5 bases). The sample was peripheral blood. CDR3 sequence: CASSEALPLGVHSYNEQFF. The CDR3 DNA sequence: TGTGCCAGCAGTGAAGCGCTTCCGTTGGGAGTCCACTCCTACAATGAGCAGTTCTTC.